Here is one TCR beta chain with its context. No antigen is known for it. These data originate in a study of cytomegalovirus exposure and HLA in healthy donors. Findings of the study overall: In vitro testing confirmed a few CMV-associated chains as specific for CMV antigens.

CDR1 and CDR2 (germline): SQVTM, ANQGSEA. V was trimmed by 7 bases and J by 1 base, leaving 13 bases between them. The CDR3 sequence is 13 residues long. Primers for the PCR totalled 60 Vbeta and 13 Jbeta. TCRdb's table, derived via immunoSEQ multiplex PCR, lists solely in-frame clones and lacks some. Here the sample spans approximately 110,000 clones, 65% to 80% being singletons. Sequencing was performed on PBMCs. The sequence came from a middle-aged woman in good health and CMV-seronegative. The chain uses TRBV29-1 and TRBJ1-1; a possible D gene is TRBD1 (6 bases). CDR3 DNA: TGCAGCGGACAGGTTGGGTGGAACACTGAAGCTTTCTTT. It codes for CSGQVGWNTEAFF. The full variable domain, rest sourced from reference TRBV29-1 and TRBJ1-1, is SAVISQKPSRDICQRGTSLTIQCQVDSQVTMMFWYRQQPGQSLTLIATANQGSEATYESGFVIDKFPISRPNLTFSTLTVSNMSPEDSSIYLCSGQVGWNTEAFFGQGTRLTVV.